In this sample, the clone carrying this TCR beta chain turned up a few times. Antigen unknown. TCRdb re-analysed the reads in MiXCR, keeping a single row per CDR3 protein. The data hold about 600,000 distinct CDR3 sequences, with 20% to 25% observed a single time. The length of the CDR3 is 15 residues. Trimming left V 3 bases short and J 1 base short, with 13 bases between. The V gene's germline CDR1 is SGHKS and CDR2 YYEKEE (reference sequence). The data derive from a study of T cell repertoires in cytomegalovirus infection. Across the whole study: The public TCR beta signatures pointed to both CMV infection and matching HLA type. Findings and limits, study-wide: There were HLA-C-restricted CMV-specific TCR beta clonotypes dominating the ex vivo response. CMV carriers having the relevant HLA were flagged by cumulative public TCR beta family frequency.

The sequencing sample was made of CD8+ T cells from PBMCs. This receptor was taken from a human donor in good health (CMV status not recorded). Some clones in this sample may be carry-over from other donors' samples. The chain employs TRBV5-5 and TRBJ1-1; D remains ambiguous. The CDR3 loop is CASSSEEFPNTEAFF. The CDR3 DNA sequence: TGTGCCAGCAGCTCAGAAGAGTTCCCGAACACTGAAGCTTTCTTT.